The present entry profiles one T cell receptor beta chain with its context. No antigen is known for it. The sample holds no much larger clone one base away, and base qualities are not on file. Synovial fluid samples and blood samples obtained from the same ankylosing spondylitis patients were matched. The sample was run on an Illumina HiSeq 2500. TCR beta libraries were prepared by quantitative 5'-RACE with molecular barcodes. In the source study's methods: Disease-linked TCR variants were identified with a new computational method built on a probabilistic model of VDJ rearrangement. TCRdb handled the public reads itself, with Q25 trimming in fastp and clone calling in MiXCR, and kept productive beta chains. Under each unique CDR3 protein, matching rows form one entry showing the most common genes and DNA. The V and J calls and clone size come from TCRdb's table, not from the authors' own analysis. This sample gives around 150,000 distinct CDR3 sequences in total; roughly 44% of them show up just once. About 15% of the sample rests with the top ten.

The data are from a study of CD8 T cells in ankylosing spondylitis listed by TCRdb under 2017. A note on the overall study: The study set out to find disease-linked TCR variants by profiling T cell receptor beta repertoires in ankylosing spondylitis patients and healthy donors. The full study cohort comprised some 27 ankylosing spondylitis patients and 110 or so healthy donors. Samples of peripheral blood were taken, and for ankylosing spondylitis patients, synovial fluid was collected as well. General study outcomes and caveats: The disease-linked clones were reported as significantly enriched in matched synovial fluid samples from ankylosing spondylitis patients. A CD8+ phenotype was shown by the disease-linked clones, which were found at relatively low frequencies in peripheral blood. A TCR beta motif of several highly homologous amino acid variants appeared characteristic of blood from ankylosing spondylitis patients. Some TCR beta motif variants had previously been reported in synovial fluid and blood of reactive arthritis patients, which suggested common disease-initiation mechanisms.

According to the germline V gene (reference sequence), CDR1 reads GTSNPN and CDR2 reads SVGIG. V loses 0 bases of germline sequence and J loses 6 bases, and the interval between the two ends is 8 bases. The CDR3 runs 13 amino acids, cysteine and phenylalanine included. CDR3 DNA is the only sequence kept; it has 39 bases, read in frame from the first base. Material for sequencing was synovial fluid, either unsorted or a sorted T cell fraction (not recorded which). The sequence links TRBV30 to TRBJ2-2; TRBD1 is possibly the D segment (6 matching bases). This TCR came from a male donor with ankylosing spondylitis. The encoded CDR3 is CAWSVQGAGELFF. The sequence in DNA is TGTGCCTGGAGTGTACAGGGCGCCGGGGAGCTGTTTTTT.